This TCR beta chain was documented in a study of cytomegalovirus exposure and HLA in healthy donors. This clone was counted a single time. V shed 2 bases and J 0 bases; nucleotides not matched to a gene: 2. Per germline, CDR1 SGHRS and CDR2 YFSETQ. The length of the CDR3 is 17 residues. PCR used 60 Vbeta primers and 13 Jbeta primers. The method was immunoSEQ multiplex PCR; TCRdb's version includes in-frame clones alone and lacks a portion of them. The sample lists 150,000 to 200,000 clones, about three quarters seen once, with around 0.89% in the top ten. This sequence originates from a woman aged 45-59 years in good health and CMV-seropositive. The genes are TRBV5-1 and TRBJ2-6, with 10 bases lining up with TRBD2. The sequenced sample was PBMCs. CDR3 nucleotides: TGCGCCAGCAGCTTAAGACTAGCGGGCTCTGGGGCCAACGTCCTGACTTTC. This translates into CASSLRLAGSGANVLTF.